Each of the 20 T cell receptor beta chains below was sequenced from the same sample in a study of T cell responses to AZD1222 COVID-19 vaccine. Only in-frame clones appear in the TCRdb table, and some are missing; sequencing was by immunoSEQ multiplex PCR. The table lists around 160,000 clones, 88% of them singletons. The sample was peripheral blood, taken on day 0 of AZD1222 vaccination. These receptors all come from an adult in good health.

The V gene is TRBV14, the J gene TRBJ1-2; D gene ambiguous. The CDR3 has 12 amino acids. Germline V gene lookup returns CDR1 SGHDN and CDR2 FVKESK. Between the trimmed V and J ends, which lost 1 base and 7 bases, there was a span of 7 bases. CDR3: CASSQVDAGYTF. CDR3 in DNA: TGTGCCAGCAGCCAAGTGGACGCTGGCTACACCTTC.

The rearrangement links TRBV5-8 to TRBJ1-1; D gene ambiguous. The CDR3 loop spans 11 amino acids. The germline gives CDR1 SGHTS, CDR2 YDEGEE. Trimming stripped 7 bases from V and 0 bases from J, with 4 bases between. In DNA, the CDR3 is TGTGCCAGCGGGTTGAACACTGAAGCTTTCTTT. Translated: CASGLNTEAFF.

This chain connects TRBV15 to TRBJ2-7, with 9 bases aligning to TRBD1. Unmatched junction bases numbered 6, after V lost 2 bases and J lost 4 bases. CDR3 size: 15 residues. In germline, CDR1 is LNHNV, CDR2 YYDKDF (reference sequence). CDR3 bases: TGTGCCACCAGCAGATCCGGGACAGGGTCTTACGAGCAGTACTTC. Protein: CATSRSGTGSYEQYF.

This clone was seen a few times. The chain combines TRBV19 with TRBJ1-1; a weak D match, TRBD1 (6 bases). The CDR3 loop spans 14 amino acids. The V end lost 7 bases, the J end lost 0 bases, and 12 bases lay between the germline ends. Per the germline V gene, CDR1 is LNHDA and CDR2 is SQIVND (reference sequence). The CDR3 sequence: CASKRDNLNTEAFF. Here the CDR3 DNA reads TGTGCCAGTAAAAGGGACAACTTGAACACTGAAGCTTTCTTT. Full variable domain (missing parts from reference TRBV19 and TRBJ1-1): DGGITQSPKYLFRKEGQNVTLSCEQNLNHDAMYWYRQDPGQGLRLIYYSQIVNDFQKGDIAEGYSVSREKKESFPLTVTSAQKNPTAFYLCASKRDNLNTEAFFGQGTRLTVV.

The V and J genes are TRBV21-1 and TRBJ1-1. TRBV21-1 is recorded as a pseudogene. This CDR3 region has 14 residues. CDR3 sequence: CASNVDAPNTEAFF. CDR3 in DNA: TGTGCCAGCAACGTTGATGCCCCCAACACTGAAGCTTTCTTT.

The chain carries TRBV7-3 and TRBJ1-1, with 7 bases identical to TRBD1. Germline V gene data show CDR1 as SGHTA and CDR2 as FQGTGA. Trimming removed 4 bases from V and 4 bases from J; junction bases left unmatched: 6. This CDR3 comprises 14 residues. CDR3 loop: CASSSQGVGTEAFF. DNA of the CDR3: TGTGCCAGCAGCTCCCAGGGGGTGGGCACTGAAGCTTTCTTT. The full variable domain, its missing parts supplied by reference TRBV7-3 and TRBJ1-1, is GAGVSQTPSNKVTEKGKYVELRCDPISGHTALYWYRQSLGQGPEFLIYFQGTGAADDSGLPNDRFFAVRPEGSVSTLKIQRTERGDSAVYLCASSSQGVGTEAFFGQGTRLTVV.

This clone was picked up a small number of times. The chain employs TRBV30 and TRBJ1-6; 9 nucleotides agree with TRBD1. The germline V gene has CDR1 GTSNPN and CDR2 SVGIG (reference sequence). With 0 bases clipped from V and 9 bases from J, the junction kept 6 bases outside the gene matches. This CDR3 is 15 amino acids long. CDR3 loop: CAWSVRGQGSSPLHF. In nucleotides, the CDR3 is TGTGCCTGGAGTGTACGAGGACAGGGGAGTTCACCCCTCCACTTT.

V is TRBV5-1 and J is TRBJ2-7; 11 bases agree with TRBD2. The CDR3 has 15 amino acids. Trimming at V came to 2 bases and at J to 6 bases, leaving 7 bases not matched to a gene. The germline CDR1 and CDR2 sequences are SGHRS and YFSETQ. CDR3 region: CASSFSGGADREQYF. In nucleotides, the CDR3 is TGCGCCAGCAGCTTTAGCGGGGGGGCCGATCGCGAGCAGTACTTC.

The chain couples TRBV30 to TRBJ2-3; D perhaps matches TRBD2 (6 bases). In germline, CDR1 is GTSNPN, CDR2 SVGIG (reference sequence). CDR3 length: 17 amino acids. V was pared by 0 bases and J by 2 bases, with 18 bases between. The CDR3 reads CAWSVGLGGVITDTQYF. In nucleotides, the CDR3 is TGTGCCTGGAGTGTAGGGCTGGGCGGGGTGATCACAGATACGCAGTATTTT.

This clone was observed a single time. The chain joins TRBV13 to TRBJ2-3; 14 positions agree with TRBD2. Germline V gene lookup returns CDR1 PRHDT and CDR2 FYEKMQ (reference sequence). The V segment lost 5 bases and the J segment 0 bases; nucleotides outside the gene matches: 16. The CDR3 runs to 21 residues. This CDR3 is CASSPMRPGLAGAGSTDTQYF. In DNA, the CDR3 is TGTGCCAGCAGCCCGATGAGGCCGGGACTAGCGGGGGCCGGGAGCACAGATACGCAGTATTTT.

The rearrangement uses TRBV19 and TRBJ2-3, with 9 bases aligning to TRBD2. Unmatched junction bases numbered 5, after V lost 4 bases and J lost 0 bases. This CDR3 has 16 amino acids. Germline assignment: CDR1 LNHDA and CDR2 SQIVND (reference sequence). CDR3 protein: CASSTYSGGSTDTQYF. Here the CDR3 DNA reads TGTGCCAGTAGTACCTATAGCGGGGGTAGCACAGATACGCAGTATTTT.

The chain is built from TRBV28 and TRBJ1-2, with 10 positions matching TRBD1. J was trimmed by 1 base and V by 5 bases; bases with no gene match: 7. Germline V gene lookup returns CDR1 MDHEN and CDR2 SYDVKM. This CDR3 has 16 residues. In DNA, the CDR3 is TGTGCCAGCAGTCCTCCGGGGACAGGGGATAACTATGGCTACACCTTC. It specifies CASSPPGTGDNYGYTF.

The chain carries TRBV5-1 and TRBJ1-4, with 8 bases identical to TRBD1. The CDR3 is made up of 12 amino acids. CDR1 and CDR2 (germline): SGHRS, YFSETQ. The trim removed 7 bases at V and 8 bases at J, leaving 4 bases unmatched. The CDR3 sequence is CASGQGDEKLFF. CDR3 coding DNA: TGCGCCAGCGGACAGGGCGACGAAAAACTGTTTTTT.

This clone has just one count. V is TRBV12-3 or TRBV12-4 and J is TRBJ1-2; a possible D gene is TRBD1 (6 bases). This CDR3 contains 12 residues. Trimming cost V 8 bases and J 4 bases, with 11 bases left between them. The CDR3 DNA reads TGTGCCAGCTCAAACAGGGTCTATGGCTACACCTTC. It specifies CASSNRVYGYTF.

The chain combines TRBV7-9 with TRBJ1-5, with 9 nucleotides matching TRBD1. V trimming: 6 bases; J trimming: 1 base; junction bases outside the gene matches: 4. The CDR3 has 15 residues. CDR1 is SEHNR and CDR2 is FQNEAQ in the germline V gene (reference sequence). The CDR3 sequence: CASSLQGASNQPQHF. In nucleotides, the CDR3 is TGTGCCAGCAGTTTACAGGGGGCCAGCAATCAGCCCCAGCATTTT.

This chain links TRBV2 with TRBJ2-3, with 12 bases aligning to TRBD2. CDR1 and CDR2 (germline): SNHLY, FYNNEI. The V segment lost 1 base and the J segment 6 bases; nucleotides outside the gene matches: 11. CDR3 size: 18 residues. CDR3 DNA: TGTGCCAGCAGTGAAGGTCTGGCTAGCGGGGGGGCCTTGGATACGCAGTATTTT. As protein: CASSEGLASGGALDTQYF.

The chain links TRBV28 to TRBJ2-5; D is unresolved. Germline V CDR1 and CDR2: MDHEN, SYDVKM. Trimming left V 3 bases short and J 5 bases short, with 13 bases between. The CDR3 is 14 amino acids. CDR3 in DNA: TGTGCCAGCAGTTTTCGAACCGGAAGGGAGACCCAGTACTTC. As protein: CASSFRTGRETQYF.

This clone occurred a few times. The rearrangement uses TRBV19 and TRBJ2-7, with a weak D call TRBD1 (5 bases). The germline V gene encodes CDR1 LNHDA and CDR2 SQIVND (reference sequence). With 3 bases removed from V and 1 base from J, the gap between germline ends came to 13 bases. The CDR3 covers 15 residues. The CDR3 spells CASSMGPAGSYEQYF. As DNA, the CDR3 is TGTGCCAGTAGTATGGGGCCAGCAGGGTCCTACGAGCAGTACTTC.

This chain connects TRBV18 to TRBJ2-7, with D perhaps matching TRBD1 or TRBD2 (5 bases each). The CDR3 is 15 amino acids. Trimming removed 4 bases from V and 6 bases from J, with 19 bases in between. CDR1 is KGHSH, CDR2 LQKENI, per germline. CDR3 nucleotide sequence: TGTGCCAGCTCACGGGCCACCGGGACGTCGGCCGAGCAGTACTTC. Protein sequence: CASSRATGTSAEQYF.

The table lists this clone with a count of one. V is TRBV7-2 and J is TRBJ2-7; D remains unclear. Germline values: CDR1 SGHTA, CDR2 FQGNSA. Between the trimmed V and J ends, which lost 4 bases and 2 bases, there was a span of 6 bases. This CDR3 has 12 residues. CDR3 DNA sequence: TGTGCCAGCAGCTCCGGTCCCTACGAGCAGTACTTC. Protein sequence: CASSSGPYEQYF.